This is a list of T cell receptor beta chains from one sample in a study of cytotoxic CD8 clonotypes in ibrutinib-treated CLL. Using immunoSEQ multiplex PCR, the repertoire was profiled, and TCRdb retains in-frame clones only, with some absent. The table has approximately 120,000 clones, about 50% seen once. This material consisted of PBMCs, taken after 24 months of ibrutinib treatment. Source of these receptors: a human donor with chronic lymphocytic leukemia. Both conserved end residues are part of each CDR3.

v_call,j_call,cdr3_aa
TRBV5-1,TRBJ1-5,CASSLSWNQPQHF
TRBV19,TRBJ2-7,CASSAGRGQGAPTGSYEQYF
TRBV7-9,TRBJ1-1,CASSSVEGASWFDTEAFF
TRBV29-1,TRBJ2-1,CSVEPITSYNEQFF
TRBV7-8,TRBJ2-7,CASTQRRDSYEQYF
TRBV5-1,TRBJ2-5,CASSRDNLGTQYF
TRBV30,TRBJ2-6,CAWSQKGTRSGANVLTF
TRBV5-1,TRBJ1-1,CASSLAPFTLNTEAFF
TRBV2,TRBJ2-3,CASSRLLQPQYF
TRBV2,TRBJ1-3,CASRTTGVGNTIYF
TRBV2,TRBJ2-7,CASGNRGYEQYF
TRBV18,TRBJ2-7,CASSGTGGLGQYF
TRBV29-1,TRBJ2-1,CSVDGTGTYNEQFF
TRBV29-1,TRBJ1-5,CSVVAGAGQPQHF
TRBV28,TRBJ2-7,CASRTGLAPYEQYF
TRBV6-5,TRBJ2-5,CASSSTGKQETQYF
TRBV6-5,TRBJ2-2,CASSSPGVGELFF
TRBV11-3,TRBJ1-5,CASSLTGGSNQPQHF
TRBV10-3,TRBJ2-3,CAISETGGIGTDTQYF
TRBV28,TRBJ1-5,CASTTGTGGVDNQPQHF
TRBV15,TRBJ1-1,CATSRDLQGPGMNTEAFF
TRBV25-1,TRBJ2-2,CASRNRDTGELFF
TRBV30,TRBJ2-5,CAWSVSGLWPRPDRTQYF
TRBV19,TRBJ2-1,CASSPTGGRRNEQFF
TRBV27,TRBJ1-5,CASSFKGDRNQPQHF
TRBV27,TRBJ2-3,CASSSLAGALTDTQYF
TRBV20-1,TRBJ2-6,CSARGANVLTF
TRBV2,TRBJ2-7,CASGDSPYEQYF
TRBV28,TRBJ2-2,CASTTDRFGELFF
TRBV7-8,TRBJ1-3,CASSLGTGSSGNTIYF
TRBV30,TRBJ1-6,CAWSAGQGDSPLHF
TRBV5-1,TRBJ1-1,CASSSSGQPNTEAFF
TRBV11-3,TRBJ2-1,CASSLYGQGGGEQFF
TRBV18,TRBJ2-2,CASSPSASGGNTGELFF
TRBV18,TRBJ1-6,CASSPGTVNSPLHF
TRBV25-1,TRBJ1-2,CASSDRDREEIYGYTF
TRBV5-6,TRBJ2-5,CASSLGLAGEETQYF
TRBV6-1,TRBJ2-7,CASSGEARPAEQYF
TRBV28,TRBJ1-1,CATLGWENTEAFF
TRBV18,TRBJ1-1,CASSPNGGTPAFF
TRBV7-9,TRBJ1-2,CASSLTGNGYTF
TRBV7-2,TRBJ2-1,CASSFSGGAHNEQFF
TRBV6-6,TRBJ2-7,CASRSRQVSYEQYF
TRBV20-1,TRBJ2-3,CSPKTGDTQYF
TRBV18,TRBJ1-1,CASSPLNRENTEAFF
TRBV30,TRBJ2-7,CAWSQSYEQYF
TRBV10-3,TRBJ2-1,CAIRPSGGSYNEQFF
TRBV6-6,TRBJ2-7,CASSSRDRGEQYF
TRBV5-1,TRBJ2-3,CASSLDPWRGASSTDTQYF
TRBV10-2,TRBJ1-1,CASSDDSRAIAFF
TRBV5-5,TRBJ1-3,CASSSFPGQGRNTIYF
TRBV4-1,TRBJ2-3,CASTSGTGIFTDTQYF
TRBV4-1,TRBJ2-4,CASSQYSVGDKNIQYF